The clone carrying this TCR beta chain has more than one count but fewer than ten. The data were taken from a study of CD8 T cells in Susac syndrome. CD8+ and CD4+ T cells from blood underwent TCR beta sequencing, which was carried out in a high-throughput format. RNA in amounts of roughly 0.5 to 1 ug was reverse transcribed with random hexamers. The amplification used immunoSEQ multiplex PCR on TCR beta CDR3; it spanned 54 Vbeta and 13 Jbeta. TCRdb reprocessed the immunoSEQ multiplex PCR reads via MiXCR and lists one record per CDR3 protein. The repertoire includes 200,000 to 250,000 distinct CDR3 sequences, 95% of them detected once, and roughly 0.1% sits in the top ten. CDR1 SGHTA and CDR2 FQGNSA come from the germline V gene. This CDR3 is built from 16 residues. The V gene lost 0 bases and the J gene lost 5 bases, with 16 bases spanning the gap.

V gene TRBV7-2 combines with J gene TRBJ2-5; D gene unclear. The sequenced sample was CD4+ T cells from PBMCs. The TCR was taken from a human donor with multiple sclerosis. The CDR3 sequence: CASSLAATPSWETQYF. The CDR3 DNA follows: TGTGCCAGCAGCTTAGCGGCTACCCCCAGTTGGGAGACCCAGTACTTC.